The sample holds a few counts of the clone carrying this T cell receptor (beta chain). Its antigen is currently unknown. The T cell receptor alpha and beta CDR3 regions were amplified from mRNA by semiquantitative ARM-PCR. Tagged nested gene-specific primers were used first, then communal superprimers amplified exponentially. Exonuclease cleared nested primers, then first-round products were reamplified. TCRdb ran MiXCR on the multiplex PCR reads and lists one entry per CDR3 protein. The table includes some 4,200 distinct CDR3 sequences, about 53% detected once. V was cut by 3 bases and J by 1 base, with 8 bases left in between. The CDR3 covers 13 residues. Germline CDR1 reads DFQATT; CDR2 reads SNEGSKA (reference sequence). These data come from a study of relationships among human T cell subsets. Study-level findings and limits: The seven subsets showed no significant differences in gene usage or CDR3 length. Th1, Th2 and regulatory T cells shared many CDR3 sequences. Bead-based sorting did not rule out CD4+CD8+ double-positive cells.

After CD4+CD56+ natural killer T cells were removed, anti-CD294 beads selected CD4+CD25-CD294+ Th2 cells. V and J are TRBV20-1 and TRBJ2-3; D is ambiguous. The sequenced sample consisted of CD4+ Th2 cells sorted from blood. This receptor was obtained from a man aged 40-55 years in good health. CDR3 sequence (DNA): TGCAGTGCTAGTTCGGGCGGCACAGATACGCAGTATTTT. This sequence encodes CSASSGGTDTQYF.